Listed below are T cell receptor beta chains from one sample, sequenced in a study of cytomegalovirus exposure and HLA in healthy donors. Sequenced by immunoSEQ multiplex PCR; TCRdb stores in-frame clones only, minus some. This sample carries 90,000 to 110,000 clones, over 75% of them seen once, and the ten largest clones take approximately 6.9%. The material sequenced was PBMCs. The receptors come from a man younger than 45 in good health and CMV-seropositive. Both conserved end residues are part of each CDR3. The D gene is left open where the match is weak. Clone size is not always given. Where it is, it says once, few, many or a class for expanded clones.

size	V	D	J	CDR3	DNA
-	TRBV7-3	-	TRBJ2-2	CASSFIGSHTGELFF	TGTGCCAGCAGCTTCATCGGTTCGCACACCGGGGAGCTGTTTTTT
few	TRBV7-9	-	TRBJ2-7	CASSLAGGPDEQYF	TGTGCCAGCAGCTTAGCGGGGGGGCCGGACGAGCAGTACTTC
once	TRBV5-1	TRBD1	TRBJ1-4	CASSLGDRSTNEKLFF	TGCGCCAGCAGCTTGGGGGACAGGTCAACTAATGAAAAACTGTTTTTT
-	TRBV7-2	TRBD1	TRBJ1-2	CASSLNTGGHGYTF	TGTGCCAGCAGCTTAAACACAGGGGGCCATGGCTACACCTTC
-	TRBV6-4	-	TRBJ2-7	CASSDPSGIQDYEQYF	TGTGCCAGCAGTGACCCATCCGGTATACAGGACTACGAGCAGTACTTC
-	TRBV30	TRBD1	TRBJ2-1	CAWTPSWDRGRPNNEQFF	TGTGCCTGGACCCCCTCCTGGGACAGGGGGCGACCGAACAATGAGCAGTTCTTC
-	TRBV9	TRBD1	TRBJ2-5	CASSVLEGAQETQYF	TGTGCCAGCAGCGTCTTAGAGGGGGCTCAAGAGACCCAGTACTTC
once	TRBV7-9	-	TRBJ1-2	CASSLDQYGYTF	TGTGCCAGCAGCTTAGATCAATATGGCTACACCTTC
once	TRBV4-1	TRBD2	TRBJ2-1	CASSQDHSGVYNEQFF	TGCGCCAGCAGCCAAGATCACAGCGGGGTCTACAATGAGCAGTTCTTC
few	TRBV27	-	TRBJ2-3	CASSADSLSGQYF	TGTGCCAGCAGTGCGGACAGCCTGTCTGGGCAGTATTTT
-	TRBV27	TRBD2	TRBJ2-5	CASSNLAGSGGETQYF	TGTGCCAGCAGTAATTTAGCGGGGTCGGGAGGAGAGACCCAGTACTTC
-	TRBV15	TRBD1	TRBJ1-6	CATSRGNLRGLGNSPLHF	TGTGCCACCAGCAGAGGGAACCTAAGGGGGCTTGGGAATTCACCCCTCCACTTT
-	TRBV6-1	TRBD1	TRBJ2-3	CASGDRGADTQYF	TGTGCCAGCGGGGACAGGGGGGCGGATACGCAGTATTTT
-	TRBV6-6	-	TRBJ2-1	CASSYSPGGGRNEQFF	TGTGCCAGCAGTTACTCCCCAGGGGGAGGAAGGAATGAGCAGTTCTTC
-	TRBV14	-	TRBJ1-1	CASSQGNRGWTEAFF	TGTGCCAGCAGCCAAGGGAACCGAGGGTGGACTGAAGCTTTCTTT
-	TRBV30	-	TRBJ1-6	CAWSVFWRGPGGSPLHF	TGTGCCTGGAGTGTATTCTGGCGGGGGCCCGGCGGATCACCCCTCCACTTT
-	TRBV5-5	-	TRBJ1-2	CASSLDRVYNGYTF	TGTGCCAGCAGCTTGGACAGGGTATACAATGGCTACACCTTC
-	TRBV19	-	TRBJ1-6	CASNVAADSSYNSPLHF	TGTGCCAGTAATGTAGCCGCAGACAGCTCCTATAATTCACCCCTCCACTTT
-	TRBV6-1	TRBD1	TRBJ1-2	CASTSTGTYGYTF	TGTGCCAGCACCTCGACAGGGACCTATGGCTACACCTTC
-	TRBV15	TRBD1	TRBJ1-5	CATSRGGSRGNQPQHF	TGTGCCACCAGCAGAGGGGGATCCAGGGGGAATCAGCCCCAGCATTTT
-	TRBV5-1	-	TRBJ2-3	CASSLLGAGMGSDTQYF	TGCGCCAGCAGCTTGCTTGGGGCCGGAATGGGGTCAGATACGCAGTATTTT
-	TRBV5-6	TRBD1	TRBJ1-1	CASSYGQENTEAFF	TGTGCCAGCAGCTACGGACAGGAGAACACTGAAGCTTTCTTT
-	TRBV15	-	TRBJ2-7	CATSRVTGIAYEQYF	TGTGCCACCAGCAGAGTAACAGGGATAGCCTACGAGCAGTACTTC
-	TRBV7-8	-	TRBJ2-7	CASSRDTYEQYF	TGTGCCAGCAGCCGGGATACCTACGAGCAGTACTTC
-	TRBV7-3	-	TRBJ2-3	CASSPTGGARSHDTQYF	TGTGCCAGCAGCCCAACTGGCGGGGCGAGGTCACACGATACGCAGTATTTT
-	TRBV7-8	-	TRBJ2-7	CASSLDRLAYEQYF	TGTGCCAGCAGCTTAGATCGGCTAGCCTACGAGCAGTACTTC
-	TRBV7-2	TRBD2	TRBJ2-1	CASSPLGLAGYNEQFF	TGTGCCAGCAGCCCTCTAGGACTAGCGGGGTACAATGAGCAGTTCTTC
-	TRBV6-6	TRBD2	TRBJ2-1	CASSYERGAGFF	TGTGCCAGCAGTTACGAGCGGGGGGCGGGTTTCTTC
-	TRBV25-1	TRBD1	TRBJ1-1	CASSAGGNTEAFF	TGTGCCAGCAGTGCAGGGGGGAACACTGAAGCTTTCTTT
-	TRBV5-4	-	TRBJ1-3	CASSKGQSFSGNTIYF	TGTGCCAGCAGCAAAGGACAGAGCTTCTCTGGAAACACCATATATTTT